Below are 7 T cell receptor beta chains sequenced from a single sample in a study of T cell changes during pregnancy in multiple sclerosis. Only in-frame clones appear in the TCRdb table, and some are missing; sequencing was by immunoSEQ multiplex PCR. The sample shows just under 50,000 clones, roughly nine tenths of them seen only once. Sample: CD8+ T cells from peripheral blood mononuclear cells, taken after pregnancy. The receptors here all came from a female donor with multiple sclerosis, enrolled in a pregnancy study.

This chain links TRBV5-4 with TRBJ2-1; 8 positions match TRBD2. After removal of 4 bases from V and 8 bases from J, the junction contained 11 bases not matched to a gene. The CDR3 is 15 residues long. Germline CDR1 is SGHNT and CDR2 is YYREEE (reference sequence). This CDR3 is CASSRHGGGFDEQFF. In DNA, the CDR3 is TGTGCCAGCAGCAGACACGGGGGGGGTTTCGATGAGCAGTTCTTC.

Written as DNA, the CDR3 is TGTGCCAGCAGTGGACAGGGTCCTCTCCAAGGCTACACCTTC. Protein sequence: CASSGQGPLQGYTF. The chain is built from TRBV9 and TRBJ1-2; 8 nucleotides line up with TRBD1. V lost 5 bases to trimming and J lost 8 bases; unmatched junction nucleotides: 11. CDR3 length: 14 amino acids. Per germline, CDR1 SGDLS and CDR2 YYNGEE.

The rearrangement uses TRBV5-1 and TRBJ2-7, with TRBD2 identical over 11 bases. Trimming removed 4 bases from V and 1 base from J; junction bases left unmatched: 4. Per the germline V gene, CDR1 is SGHRS and CDR2 is YFSETQ. This CDR3 spans 15 amino acids. The CDR3 sequence is CASSQGLAASYEQYF. The CDR3 DNA sequence: TGCGCCAGCAGCCAGGGACTAGCGGCTTCCTACGAGCAGTACTTC.

The rearrangement joins TRBV9 to TRBJ2-1; maybe TRBD2 (5 bases). V was clipped by 0 bases and J by 5 bases, with 9 bases between them. The CDR3 runs to 14 residues. Germline V gene sequence: CDR1 SGDLS, CDR2 YYNGEE. CDR3 sequence reads: CASSVGLANNEQFF. CDR3 DNA sequence: TGTGCCAGCAGCGTAGGTCTAGCCAACAATGAGCAGTTCTTC. The full variable domain, rest sourced from reference TRBV9 and TRBJ2-1, is DSGVTQTPKHLITATGQRVTLRCSPRSGDLSVYWYQQSLDQGLQFLIQYYNGEERAKGNILERFSAQQFPDLHSELNLSSLELGDSALYFCASSVGLANNEQFFGPGTRLTVL.

The gene calls are TRBV11-2 and TRBJ2-2; perhaps TRBD1 as D (6 bases). V was shortened by 1 base and J by 3 bases, with 12 bases between the two germline ends. The CDR3 totals 16 residues. In germline, CDR1 is SGHAT, CDR2 FQNNGV. CDR3 in amino acids: CASSLVWGQDTGELFF. Here the CDR3 DNA reads TGTGCCAGCAGCTTAGTTTGGGGGCAGGACACCGGGGAGCTGTTTTTT.

Points on this clone: The junction departs from germline at one end; a sequencing error may be responsible. The genes are TRBV29-1 and TRBJ1-1; D is uncertain. Germline V CDR1 and CDR2: SQVTM, ANQGSEA. This CDR3 is built from 11 residues. As DNA, the CDR3 is TGCAGCGGTGAAAGGGCGGGTGAAGCTTTCTTT. Protein: CSGERAGEAFF.

The V call is TRBV15, the J call TRBJ1-4; D gene ambiguous. Trimming stripped 6 bases from V and 6 bases from J, with 23 bases between. CDR1 and CDR2 (germline): LNHNV, YYDKDF (reference sequence). There are 17 residues in the CDR3. The CDR3 is CATSKSGFGDLDEKLFF. In DNA form, the CDR3 reads TGTGCCACCAGTAAGAGCGGCTTCGGAGACCTCGATGAAAAACTGTTTTTT.